Listed here are 2 T cell receptor beta chains from one sample, sequenced in a study of T cell clones after liver transplantation (dated by TCRdb to about 2019). The intended sense of this specimen's time point label: pre-transplant. The receptor library was made with the immunoSEQ multiplex PCR assay. The table comes from immuneACCESS by way of TCRdb, which keeps in-frame sequences with V and J called. Part of the clones is missing from these tables; in studies checked, under half for an unresolved V gene and the rest for unknown reasons. The sample table shows approximately 100,000 clones, and about 81% are seen once. Approximately 0.99% of the sample lies in the top ten. The source material was CD4+ T cells from blood, sampled before liver transplant. Receptors originate from a human donor who received a liver transplant.

The sample holds a few counts of this clone. The chain recombines TRBV18 with TRBJ1-4, with 7 bases identical to TRBD1. Trimming at V came to 6 bases and at J to 4 bases, leaving 5 bases not matched to a gene. The germline CDR1 and CDR2 sequences are KGHSH and LQKENI. This CDR3 has 14 amino acids. As DNA, the CDR3 is TGTGCCAGCTCTGCGGACAGGCGTAATGAAAAACTGTTTTTT. Encoded protein: CASSADRRNEKLFF. Drawing the rest from reference TRBV18 and TRBJ1-4, the complete variable domain is NAGVMQNPRHLVRRRGQEARLRCSPMKGHSHVYWYRQLPEEGLKFMVYLQKENIIDESGMPKERFSAEFPKEGPSILRIQQVVRGDSAAYFCASSADRRNEKLFFGSGTQLSVL.

The J gene is TRBJ1-4, the V gene TRBV2, with D perhaps TRBD1 (5 bases). The germline V gene has CDR1 SNHLY and CDR2 FYNNEI. The CDR3 covers 14 residues. V lost 5 bases and J 7 bases, leaving 14 bases between the germline ends. CDR3 amino acids: CASSFGTALEKLFF. The CDR3 nucleotides are TGTGCCAGCAGTTTCGGGACGGCCCTTGAAAAACTGTTTTTT.